This T cell receptor beta chain stems from a study of preoperative IRX-2 immunotherapy in early breast cancer. Produced via immunoSEQ multiplex PCR; TCRdb's table is partial and in-frame only. The repertoire consists of approximately 31,000 clones, with roughly 91% occurring once and the leading ten covering approximately 1.5%. The treatment: preoperative locoregional IRX-2 cytokine immunotherapy. This phase Ib study tested locoregional IRX-2 cytokine immunotherapy given before surgery. The V and J ends lost 6 bases and 8 bases, in that order; junction bases with no gene match: 9. Germline assignment: CDR1 LNHDA and CDR2 SQIVND (reference sequence). This CDR3 region has 13 residues.

J is TRBJ1-2 and V is TRBV19; 7 nucleotides agree with TRBD1. This receptor was obtained from a human donor with breast cancer. The sequencing used tumor tissue, collected after IRX-2 immunotherapy. The chain's CDR3 is CASSHRDSRGYTF. In DNA form, the CDR3 reads TGTGCCAGTAGCCACCGGGACAGTCGAGGCTACACCTTC.